The 9 T cell receptor beta chains given below trace back to one sample, sequenced in a study of CD8 T cells in Susac syndrome. RNA amounts of 0.5 to 1 ug underwent reverse transcription with random hexamers. One entry per CDR3 protein, called by TCRdb with MiXCR from the immunoSEQ multiplex PCR reads. The data hold 250,000 to 300,000 distinct CDR3 sequences, with 65% to 90% observed a single time. Sequenced: CD8+ T cells from PBMCs. The origin of the receptors is a human donor with multiple sclerosis.

The chain's CDR3 is CASTTGTSGNEQFF. For the CDR3, the DNA is TGTGCCAGCACCACAGGGACTAGTGGTAATGAGCAGTTCTTC. This chain joins TRBV6-2 or TRBV6-3 and TRBJ2-1; the match to TRBD2 covers 8 bases. The CDR3 runs to 14 residues. Per the germline V gene, CDR1 is MNHEY and CDR2 is SVGEGT. The trim removed 7 bases at V and 7 bases at J, leaving 9 bases unmatched.

The genes are TRBV7-8 and TRBJ2-1; 10 positions agree with TRBD2. J gave up 0 bases and V 2 bases, and 10 bases lay outside the gene matches. Germline V gene lookup returns CDR1 SGHVS and CDR2 FQNEAQ. The CDR3 loop spans 19 amino acids. The chain's CDR3 is CASSLPGLATFDSYNEQFF. As DNA, the CDR3 is TGTGCCAGCAGCTTACCGGGACTAGCGACATTCGACTCCTACAATGAGCAGTTCTTC.

The chain uses TRBV20-1 and TRBJ1-1, with unresolved D. V shed 0 bases and J shed 8 bases, with 13 bases lying between them. Germline V lookup: CDR1 DFQATT, CDR2 SNEGSKA (reference sequence). CDR3 length: 13 amino acids. CDR3 DNA: TGCAGTGCTAGAGATCTTTATTCCGGGGAAGCTTTCTTT. Amino acids: CSARDLYSGEAFF.

As for this clonotype: Since the CDR3 does not end with the conserved phenylalanine or tryptophan, this likely comes from a read error. The CDR3 loop reads CASSLFQGAAYGYTL. CDR3 in DNA: TGTGCCAGCAGTTTATTTCAGGGGGCGGCCTATGGCTACACCCTC. The chain joins TRBV28 to TRBJ1-2, with 8 bases aligning to TRBD1. V was clipped by 1 base and J by 4 bases; unmatched bases: 5. This CDR3 is built from 15 residues. Germline CDR1 reads MDHEN; CDR2 reads SYDVKM.

V is TRBV4-2 and J is TRBJ1-5; no definite D call. V dropped 0 bases and J dropped 0 bases, with 18 bases sitting between them. This CDR3 contains 19 residues. CDR1 LGHNA and CDR2 YNFKEQ come from the germline V gene. Written as DNA, the CDR3 is TGTGCCAGCAGCCAAGATCCTTCGGGGATATTCAATAGCAATCAGCCCCAGCATTTT. This sequence encodes CASSQDPSGIFNSNQPQHF.

A remark on this clonotype: One junction end disagrees with the germline gene, perhaps due to a read error. The rearrangement links TRBV6-6 to TRBJ2-2, with D maybe TRBD2 (5 bases). CDR3 length equals 15 residues. CDR1 and CDR2 from the germline V gene are MNHNY and SVGAGI (reference sequence). CDR3 amino acids: CTSTLDFPNTGELFF. CDR3 DNA sequence: TGTACCAGCACCCTGGACTTCCCGAACACCGGGGAGCTGTTTTTT.

J is TRBJ2-1 and V is TRBV2; D not resolved. V was cut by 4 bases and J by 8 bases, with 9 bases left in between. The length of the CDR3 is 12 residues. Germline CDR1 and CDR2: SNHLY and FYNNEI. CDR3 residues: CASSAREDEQFF. The CDR3 region has the DNA TGTGCCAGCAGTGCCCGTGAGGATGAGCAGTTCTTC.

The chain uses TRBV6-6 and TRBJ2-3; either TRBD1 or TRBD2 may supply D (5 bases each). Germline CDR1 and CDR2: MNHNY and SVGAGI (reference sequence). Trimming took 5 bases from V and 1 from J, leaving 13 bases between them. This CDR3 is built from 15 residues. CDR3 in amino acids: CASSQGRRGTDTQYF. CDR3 DNA: TGTGCCAGCAGTCAGGGCAGGCGGGGCACAGATACGCAGTATTTT.

This clonotype has just one count. V usage is TRBV7-9 and J usage is TRBJ2-2; D not resolved. Germline assignment: CDR1 SEHNR and CDR2 FQNEAQ (reference sequence). The CDR3 extends over 15 amino acids. Trimming left V 5 bases short and J 1 base short, with 11 bases between. The CDR3 protein is CASSPPIGNTGELFF. CDR3 coding DNA: TGTGCCAGCAGCCCCCCCATCGGGAACACCGGGGAGCTGTTTTTT.